A single TCR beta chain is shown here with its context. Seattle patients were enrolled during active infection and followed longitudinally. Per the study methods: Reference gene primer amplification yielded estimated nucleated cell counts. Clones were read by immunoSEQ multiplex PCR, and TCRdb kept only the in-frame ones, dropping some. V and J calls and clone size follow that table, whereas D and trimming were derived from the DNA. The sample has about 180,000 clones, around 87% seen once. This specimen comes from a study of blood T cell repertoires in COVID-19. Study-wide background: The United States, Italy and Spain were the sources of the acute and convalescent COVID-19 samples.

Germline-derived CDR1 and CDR2 are MNHEY and SVGEGT. The CDR3 is 18 amino acids. V trimming: 0 bases; J trimming: 7 bases; junction bases outside the gene matches: 13. The J gene is TRBJ1-5, the V gene TRBV6-2 or TRBV6-3, with TRBD1 identical over 9 bases. This receptor was identified in a woman in her seventies with COVID-19, enrolled during active disease. The sequencing sample was made of peripheral blood. CDR3 protein: CASSYSPLPGTGIQPQHF. CDR3 in DNA: TGTGCCAGCAGTTACTCGCCTCTACCCGGGACAGGGATACAGCCCCAGCATTTT.